Below, 4 T cell receptor beta chains from the same sample are listed, as sequenced in a study of cytomegalovirus exposure and HLA in healthy donors. PCR used 60 Vbeta primers and 13 Jbeta primers. The data were produced by immunoSEQ multiplex PCR, yet TCRdb's version contains in-frame clones alone and is incomplete. The repertoire holds approximately 170,000 clones, with about 85% as singletons. The sample was PBMCs. These receptors all stem from a boy aged 2 to 9 in good health and CMV-seronegative.

The chain links TRBV2 to TRBJ2-3; 7 positions agree with TRBD2. The trim removed 5 bases at V and 0 bases at J, leaving 2 bases unmatched. Germline V gene sequence: CDR1 SNHLY, CDR2 FYNNEI. There are 14 residues in the CDR3. CDR3 sequence reads: CASSREASTDTQYF. The CDR3 coding sequence is TGTGCCAGCAGTCGGGAGGCTAGCACAGATACGCAGTATTTT.

The gene calls are TRBV19 and TRBJ1-2; the match to TRBD1 covers 9 bases. With V trimmed by 7 bases and J by 8 bases, 8 bases remained unmatched. The CDR3 runs 13 residues. Looked up from germline, CDR1 is LNHDA and CDR2 is SQIVND (reference sequence). The CDR3 DNA follows: TGTGCCAGTATGCGGGACAGGGCGACCGGCTACACCTTC. Its protein product is CASMRDRATGYTF.

The chain is built from TRBV6-1 and TRBJ2-3; 14 bases line up with TRBD2. From germline, CDR1 is MNHNS and CDR2 SASEGT. Germline trimming cut 6 bases from V and 6 bases from J; bases unmatched to any gene: 5. The CDR3 loop spans 15 amino acids. The CDR3 protein is CASRRLAGGQDTQYF. The DNA of the CDR3 is TGTGCCAGCAGGCGACTAGCGGGGGGGCAGGATACGCAGTATTTT.

The chain is built from TRBV30 and TRBJ1-5; TRBD1 is a possible D gene (5 bases). CDR3 length: 14 amino acids. Germline CDR1 and CDR2: GTSNPN and SVGIG (reference sequence). The V and J ends lost 0 bases and 6 bases respectively, with 12 bases between them. This CDR3 is CAWSVGGGGQPQHF. In DNA, the CDR3 is TGTGCCTGGAGTGTCGGGGGGGGTGGTCAGCCCCAGCATTTT.